Following are 17 T cell receptor beta chains from one sample sequenced in a study of blood T cell repertoires in COVID-19. Libraries were prepared by immunoSEQ multiplex PCR; TCRdb keeps only in-frame clonotypes and omits some of them. The repertoire holds about 410,000 clones, roughly 88% seen once, with more than 1.4% in the top ten. The sample was peripheral blood. All receptors derive from a woman younger than 45 with active or convalescent COVID-19.

The rearrangement links TRBV5-1 to TRBJ2-7; unclear D gene. Germline V gives CDR1 SGHRS, CDR2 YFSETQ. V lost 1 base to trimming and J lost 0 bases, with 5 bases between them. CDR3 length: 13 amino acids. This CDR3 is CASSLSSSYEQYF. The DNA of the CDR3 is TGCGCCAGCAGCTTGTCTAGCTCCTACGAGCAGTACTTC.

The chain uses TRBV29-1 and TRBJ2-1; TRBD1 agrees at 7 bases. V shed 3 bases, J shed 1 base, and the junction held 9 bases outside the gene matches. This CDR3 spans 16 amino acids. CDR1 SQVTM and CDR2 ANQGSEA come from the germline V gene. CDR3 nucleotide sequence: TGCAGCGTTGATGGGACAGACGAGCATTCCTACAATGAGCAGTTCTTC. Its protein is CSVDGTDEHSYNEQFF.

The rearrangement uses TRBV19 and TRBJ2-7, with 7 bases fitting TRBD1. The trim removed 3 bases at V and 3 bases at J, leaving 2 bases unmatched. This CDR3 has 13 residues. Germline-derived CDR1 and CDR2 are LNHDA and SQIVND (reference sequence). The CDR3 DNA reads as TGTGCCAGTAGTATGGGACAGAACTACGAGCAGTACTTC. Amino acids: CASSMGQNYEQYF.

This clone was observed once. The gene calls are TRBV5-6 and TRBJ2-3; TRBD1 is a possible D gene (5 bases). Trimming cost V 0 bases and J 1 base, with 9 bases left between them. The germline gives CDR1 SGHDT, CDR2 YYEEEE. This CDR3 is built from 15 residues. The CDR3 bases are TGTGCCAGCAGCTTGGGCGGCAGGGGCACAGATACGCAGTATTTT. Translated, it gives CASSLGGRGTDTQYF.

This clone was recorded only once. The rearrangement links TRBV4-1 to TRBJ2-1, with TRBD2 matching 9 bases. CDR1 MGHRA and CDR2 YSYEKL come from the germline V gene. CDR3 size: 12 residues. V shed 4 bases, J shed 10 bases, and the junction held 2 bases outside the gene matches. DNA of the CDR3: TGCGCCAGCAGCCCAGGGACTAGCGAGCAGTTCTTC. This translates into CASSPGTSEQFF.

The gene calls are TRBV3-1 (or the pseudogene TRBV3-2) and TRBJ2-7; 9 bases agree with TRBD2. V shed 4 bases and J 4 bases; nucleotides not matched to a gene: 8. The CDR3 extends over 15 amino acids. Germline V gene data show CDR1 as LGHDT and CDR2 as YNNKEL (reference sequence). CDR3 sequence: CASSLPGLAAYEQYF. The CDR3 DNA is TGTGCCAGCAGCCTCCCGGGACTAGCAGCTTACGAGCAGTACTTC.

The rearrangement uses TRBV6-1 and TRBJ2-5, with TRBD1 identical over 8 bases. V lost 0 bases, J lost 5 bases, and 8 bases stayed unmatched. Per the germline V gene, CDR1 is MNHNS and CDR2 is SASEGT. This CDR3 comprises 16 residues. The CDR3 nucleotides are TGTGCCAGCAGTGAAGCTGACAGGGGACTTGGGGAGACCCAGTACTTC. Translated: CASSEADRGLGETQYF.

To note about this clone: The sample carries other DNA sequences with the same CDR3. The CDR3 is CASRQGSYGYTF. The CDR3 DNA sequence: TGTGCCAGCAGACAGGGAAGCTATGGCTACACCTTC. The chain joins TRBV6-5 to TRBJ1-2; D perhaps matches TRBD1 (6 bases). The CDR3 runs to 12 residues. Germline loops: CDR1 MNHEY, CDR2 SVGAGI. The V end was cut by 6 bases, the J end by 4 bases, with 9 bases between.

The chain uses TRBV6-1 and TRBJ1-1; weak D call: TRBD1 (6 bases). This CDR3 comprises 14 residues. V was trimmed by 2 bases and J by 1 base, leaving 8 bases between them. The germline gives CDR1 MNHNS, CDR2 SASEGT. CDR3 protein: CASSERTENTEAFF. CDR3 nucleotides: TGTGCCAGCAGTGAAAGGACAGAGAACACTGAAGCTTTCTTT.

This sequence joins TRBV6-5 and TRBJ1-1; 8 positions agree with TRBD1. After removal of 2 bases from V and 2 bases from J, the junction contained 4 bases not matched to a gene. The CDR3 totals 15 residues. Germline V gene lookup returns CDR1 MNHEY and CDR2 SVGAGI. The CDR3 spells CASSYAGQGNTEAFF. The CDR3, as DNA: TGTGCCAGCAGTTACGCTGGACAGGGTAACACTGAAGCTTTCTTT.

This clone occurred once. This rearrangement joins TRBV6-5 to TRBJ1-1, with 8 bases aligning to TRBD1. The germline V gene encodes CDR1 MNHEY and CDR2 SVGAGI. There are 16 residues in the CDR3. After removal of 2 bases from V and 3 bases from J, the junction contained 8 bases not matched to a gene. The CDR3 is CASSYDLGQVYTEAFF. In DNA, the CDR3 is TGTGCCAGCAGTTACGATCTGGGACAGGTCTACACTGAAGCTTTCTTT.

This clone has only one observation. The V and J genes are TRBV4-1 and TRBJ2-5; 8 nucleotides match TRBD1. J gave up 5 bases and V 1 base, and 6 bases lay outside the gene matches. The germline V gene has CDR1 MGHRA and CDR2 YSYEKL. The CDR3 spans 15 residues. CDR3 region: CASSQGAGGAETQYF. CDR3 coding DNA: TGCGCCAGCAGCCAAGGGGCAGGGGGCGCGGAGACCCAGTACTTC.

The chain uses TRBV4-1 and TRBJ1-2; 9 nucleotides agree with TRBD1. Germline trimming cut 2 bases from V and 7 bases from J; bases unmatched to any gene: 2. Germline CDR1 is MGHRA and CDR2 is YSYEKL. The CDR3 has 13 amino acids. CDR3: CASSQTGGFGYTF. DNA of the CDR3: TGCGCCAGCAGCCAAACAGGGGGCTTTGGCTACACCTTC.

The CDR3 sequence is CASSYPIRDTEAFF. DNA for the CDR3: TGTGCCAGCAGCTACCCCATACGAGACACTGAAGCTTTCTTT. The chain recombines TRBV11-2 with TRBJ1-1, with no clear D. Trimming removed 4 bases at V and 3 bases at J, with 12 bases between. Germline CDR1 SGHAT, CDR2 FQNNGV. This CDR3 is built from 14 residues.

V is TRBV6-6 and J is TRBJ1-1; no clear D. This CDR3 is built from 13 residues. Trimming took off 7 bases at V and 2 bases at J, with 11 bases between the two ends. From germline, CDR1 is MNHNY and CDR2 SVGAGI (reference sequence). This CDR3 is CASTYGSNTEAFF. CDR3 in DNA: TGTGCCAGCACCTACGGGTCTAACACTGAAGCTTTCTTT.

The chain joins TRBV11-3 to TRBJ1-1, with D possibly TRBD1 on 5 matching bases. The CDR3 has 12 amino acids. The V end lost 3 bases, the J end lost 9 bases, and 11 bases lay between the germline ends. The V gene's germline CDR1 is SGHNT and CDR2 YENEEA. CDR3 coding DNA: TGTGCCAGCAGCTTCGGGGGGTCTAAAGCTTTCTTT. It yields the protein CASSFGGSKAFF.

This clone occurred a few times. The CDR3 protein is CASSKEGQDVYGYTF. In DNA, the CDR3 is TGCGCCAGCAGCAAAGAGGGACAGGACGTCTATGGCTACACCTTC. The chain has TRBV10-2 and TRBJ1-2; 8 bases align to TRBD1. Trimming at V came to 6 bases and at J to 4 bases, leaving 10 bases not matched to a gene. Germline V lookup: CDR1 WSHSY, CDR2 SAAADI. This CDR3 is built from 15 residues.